This T cell receptor beta chain was recovered during a study of blood T cells in healthy people across ages. Whole-study results and caveats: A conclusive naive versus antigen-experienced comparison was prevented by the unsorted PBMCs. Versus aged donors, long-lived donors had higher diversity and more naive CD4+ cells.

This clonotype was counted at least ten times. As yet, its antigen is unknown. The junction had 3 bases not matched to a gene; V was cut back by 0 bases and J by 1 base. CDR1 and CDR2 from the germline V gene are MNHEY and SVGAGI. The CDR3 is 15 amino acids. The donors, healthy Caucasians from Russia, were aged about 6 to 100. With a J-beta primer mix and a sample-barcoded 5' primer, a second PCR ran about 7 to 11 cycles. One entry per CDR3 protein results from TCRdb running MiXCR on the 5' RACE reads. The sample shows about 1.4 million distinct CDR3 sequences, approximately 59% of them seen only once.

Sequenced sample: blood. This receptor was taken from a man aged 18 to 29 in good health. The gene calls are TRBV6-5 and TRBJ2-7, with 7 nucleotides matching TRBD2. The CDR3 DNA reads TGTGCCAGCAGTTACTCTAGCGGGCCTTCCTACGAGCAGTACTTC. Translating gives CASSYSSGPSYEQYF.